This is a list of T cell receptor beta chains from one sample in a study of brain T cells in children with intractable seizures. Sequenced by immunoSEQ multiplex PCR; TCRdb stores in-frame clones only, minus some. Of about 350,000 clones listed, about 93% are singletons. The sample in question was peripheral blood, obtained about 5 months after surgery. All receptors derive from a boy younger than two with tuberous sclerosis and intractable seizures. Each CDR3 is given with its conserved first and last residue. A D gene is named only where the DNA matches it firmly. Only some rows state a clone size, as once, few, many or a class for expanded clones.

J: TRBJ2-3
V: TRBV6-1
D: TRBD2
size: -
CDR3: CASSVAGAGDTQYF
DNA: TGTGCCAGCAGTGTAGCGGGAGCTGGAGATACGCAGTATTTT

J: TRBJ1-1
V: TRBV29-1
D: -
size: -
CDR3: CSVEVPLTVITEAFF
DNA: TGCAGCGTTGAAGTTCCGCTCACAGTGATCACTGAAGCTTTCTTT

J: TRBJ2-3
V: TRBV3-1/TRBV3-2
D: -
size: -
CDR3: CASSVDDSVGTDTQYF
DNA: TGTGCCAGCAGCGTCGACGATTCGGTTGGCACAGATACGCAGTATTTT

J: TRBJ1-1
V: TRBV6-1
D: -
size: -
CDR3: CASSEMGVMNTEAFF
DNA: TGTGCCAGCAGTGAAATGGGGGTCATGAACACTGAAGCTTTCTTT

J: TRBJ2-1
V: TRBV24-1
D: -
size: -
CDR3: CATSGGRGYYNEQFF
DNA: TGTGCCACCAGTGGGGGCCGCGGATACTACAATGAGCAGTTCTTC

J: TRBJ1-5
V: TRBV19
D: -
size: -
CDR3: CASSMRASLRLGQPQHF
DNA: TGTGCCAGTAGTATGAGGGCCTCCCTCAGGCTCGGTCAGCCCCAGCATTTT

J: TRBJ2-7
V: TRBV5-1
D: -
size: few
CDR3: CASSLAGSYEQYF
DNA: TGCGCCAGCAGCTTGGCCGGGTCCTACGAGCAGTACTTC

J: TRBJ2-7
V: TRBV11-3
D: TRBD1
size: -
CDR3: CASSQETGPHEQYF
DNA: TGTGCCAGCAGTCAAGAGACAGGGCCCCACGAGCAGTACTTC

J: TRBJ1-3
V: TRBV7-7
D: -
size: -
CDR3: CASSLNGGVGNTIYF
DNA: TGTGCTAGCAGCTTAAACGGGGGTGTCGGAAACACCATATATTTT

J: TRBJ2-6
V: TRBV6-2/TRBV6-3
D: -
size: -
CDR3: CASSGTPSGANVLTF
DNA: TGTGCCAGCAGTGGCACCCCATCTGGGGCCAACGTCCTGACTTTC

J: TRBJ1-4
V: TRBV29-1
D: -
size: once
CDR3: CSVEASMGEKLFF
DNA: TGCAGCGTTGAAGCCTCCATGGGTGAAAAACTGTTTTTT

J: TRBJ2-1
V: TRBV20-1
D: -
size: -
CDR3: CPPVSEQFF
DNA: TGCCCACCGGTGAGTGAGCAGTTCTTC

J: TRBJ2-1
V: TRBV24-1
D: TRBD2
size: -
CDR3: CATSDPTSGDTYNEQFF
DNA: TGTGCCACCAGTGACCCCACTAGCGGTGATACCTACAATGAGCAGTTCTTC

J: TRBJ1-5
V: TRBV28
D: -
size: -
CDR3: CASSFGDTSNQPQHF
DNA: TGTGCCAGCAGTTTTGGGGACACCAGCAATCAGCCCCAGCATTTT

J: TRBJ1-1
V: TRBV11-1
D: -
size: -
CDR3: CASSFVGTEAFF
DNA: TGTGCCAGCAGCTTCGTAGGAACTGAAGCTTTCTTT

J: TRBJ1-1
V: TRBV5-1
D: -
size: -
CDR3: CASSLKMGTEAFF
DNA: TGCGCCAGCAGCTTAAAAATGGGGACTGAAGCTTTCTTT

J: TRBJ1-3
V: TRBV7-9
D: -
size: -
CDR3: CASSLSVRAGRASGNTIYF
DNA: TGTGCCAGCAGCTTAAGTGTGCGGGCAGGGCGAGCCTCTGGAAACACCATATATTTT

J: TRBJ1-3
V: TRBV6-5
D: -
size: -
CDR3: CASSYSGGRLGNTIYF
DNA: TGTGCCAGCAGTTACTCCGGGGGGCGATTAGGAAACACCATATATTTT

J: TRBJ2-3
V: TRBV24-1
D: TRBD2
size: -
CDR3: CATSDWGSGSPDTQYF
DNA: TGTGCCACCAGTGATTGGGGTAGCGGGAGTCCAGATACGCAGTATTTT

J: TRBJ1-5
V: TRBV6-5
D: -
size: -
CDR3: CASSQQGNQPQHF
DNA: TGTGCCAGCAGCCAGCAGGGCAATCAGCCCCAGCATTTT

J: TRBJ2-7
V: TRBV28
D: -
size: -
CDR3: CASSHDTVEQYF
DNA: TGTGCCAGCAGTCACGACACGGTCGAGCAGTACTTC

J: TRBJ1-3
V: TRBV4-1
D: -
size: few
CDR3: CASSQGRTGNTIYF
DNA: TGCGCCAGCAGCCAAGGCCGCACTGGAAACACCATATATTTT

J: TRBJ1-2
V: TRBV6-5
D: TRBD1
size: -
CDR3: CASSWKGQAYGYTF
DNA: TGTGCCAGCAGCTGGAAAGGACAGGCCTATGGCTACACCTTC

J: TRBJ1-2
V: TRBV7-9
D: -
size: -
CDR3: CASSYPGPDLNYGYTF
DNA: TGTGCCAGCAGCTACCCGGGACCCGACTTGAACTATGGCTACACCTTC

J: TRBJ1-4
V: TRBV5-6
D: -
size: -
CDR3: CASSLPLGQKLFF
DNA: TGTGCCAGCAGCTTGCCCCTTGGACAGAAACTGTTTTTT

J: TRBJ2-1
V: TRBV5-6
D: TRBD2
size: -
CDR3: CASSRPYGGSLNEQFF
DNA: TGTGCCAGCAGCCGTCCGTATGGCGGGAGTTTGAATGAGCAGTTCTTC

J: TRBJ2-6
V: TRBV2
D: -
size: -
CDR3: CASRRRGANVLTF
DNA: TGTGCCAGCAGGAGACGAGGGGCCAACGTCCTGACTTTC

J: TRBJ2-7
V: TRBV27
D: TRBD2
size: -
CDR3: CASSPRLAGSYEQYF
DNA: TGTGCCAGCAGTCCGAGACTAGCGGGGAGCTACGAGCAGTACTTC

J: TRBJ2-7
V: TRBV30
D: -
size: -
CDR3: CAFTDFAYEQYF
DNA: TGTGCCTTTACGGACTTTGCCTACGAGCAGTACTTC

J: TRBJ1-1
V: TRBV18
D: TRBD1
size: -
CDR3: CASTSMDRVGTEAFF
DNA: TGTGCCAGCACCTCAATGGACAGGGTGGGCACTGAAGCTTTCTTT

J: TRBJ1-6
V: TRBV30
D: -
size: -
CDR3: CAWSDLGSNYSPLHF
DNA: TGTGCCTGGAGTGACTTAGGGTCCAACTATTCACCCCTCCACTTT

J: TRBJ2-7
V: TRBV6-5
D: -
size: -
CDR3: CASSYRGELYEQYF
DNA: TGTGCCAGCAGTTACAGGGGCGAACTCTACGAGCAGTACTTC

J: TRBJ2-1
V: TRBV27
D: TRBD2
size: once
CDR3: CASSLSPAGVREQFF
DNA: TGTGCCAGCAGTTTATCTCCAGCGGGAGTACGGGAGCAGTTCTTC

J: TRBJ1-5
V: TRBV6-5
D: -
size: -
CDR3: CASSTPIQPQHF
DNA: TGTGCCAGCAGTACCCCGATTCAGCCCCAGCATTTT

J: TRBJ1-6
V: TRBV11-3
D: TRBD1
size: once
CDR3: CASSPYRGGSPLHF
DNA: TGTGCCAGCAGCCCATACAGGGGGGGTTCACCCCTCCACTTT

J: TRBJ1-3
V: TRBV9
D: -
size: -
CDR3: CASSVATDSGNTIYF
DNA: TGTGCCAGCAGCGTAGCTACGGATTCTGGAAACACCATATATTTT

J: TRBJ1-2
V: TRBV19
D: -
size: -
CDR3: CASTRRGPRDGYTF
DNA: TGTGCCAGTACTCGTAGAGGGCCCAGGGATGGCTACACCTTC

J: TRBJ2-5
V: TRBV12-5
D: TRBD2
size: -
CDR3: CASGLVPSFTSGTPPETQYF
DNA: TGTGCTAGTGGTTTGGTACCCTCGTTTACTAGCGGTACTCCCCCGGAGACCCAGTACTTC

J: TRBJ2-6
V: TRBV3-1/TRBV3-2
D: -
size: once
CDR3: CASSQGSRNVLTF
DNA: TGTGCCAGCAGCCAAGGGTCCCGAAACGTCCTGACTTTC

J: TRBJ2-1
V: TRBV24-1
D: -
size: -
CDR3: CATTDSNNEQFF
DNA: TGTGCCACCACGGACAGCAACAATGAGCAGTTCTTC

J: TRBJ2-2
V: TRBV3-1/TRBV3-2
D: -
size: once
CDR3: CASSQGALGTGELFF
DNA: TGTGCCAGCAGCCAAGGCGCCCTCGGCACCGGGGAGCTGTTTTTT

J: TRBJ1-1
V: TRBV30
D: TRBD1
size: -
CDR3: CAWGTGMNTEAFF
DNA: TGTGCCTGGGGGACAGGCATGAACACTGAAGCTTTCTTT

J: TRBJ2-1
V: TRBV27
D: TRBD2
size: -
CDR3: CASSLVGLVGNEQFF
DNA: TGTGCCAGCAGTTTGGTTGGACTAGTGGGAAATGAGCAGTTCTTC

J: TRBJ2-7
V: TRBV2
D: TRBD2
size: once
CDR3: CASSDAGVGYEQYF
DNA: TGTGCCAGCAGTGATGCGGGAGTGGGTTACGAGCAGTACTTC

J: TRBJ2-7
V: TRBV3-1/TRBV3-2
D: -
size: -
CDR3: CASSQQGEQYF
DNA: TGTGCCAGCAGCCAGCAGGGGGAGCAGTACTTC

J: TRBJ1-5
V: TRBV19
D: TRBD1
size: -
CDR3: CASSTPGQGGLQPQHF
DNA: TGTGCCAGTAGCACCCCCGGACAGGGAGGATTGCAGCCCCAGCATTTT

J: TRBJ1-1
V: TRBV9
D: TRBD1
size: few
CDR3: CASKTGTGDYGEAFF
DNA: TGTGCCAGCAAGACCGGGACAGGGGATTATGGTGAAGCTTTCTTT

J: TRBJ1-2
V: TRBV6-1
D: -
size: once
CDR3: CASSERGGGYYGYTF
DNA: TGTGCCAGCAGTGAACGGGGAGGGGGGTACTATGGCTACACCTTC

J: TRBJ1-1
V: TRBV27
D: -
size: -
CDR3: CASSLGGEAFF
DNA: TGTGCCAGCAGTCTAGGGGGTGAAGCTTTCTTT

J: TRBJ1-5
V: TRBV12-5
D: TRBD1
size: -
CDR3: CASGLVLMDRGRQPQHF
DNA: TGTGCTAGTGGTTTGGTACTTATGGACAGGGGACGTCAGCCCCAGCATTTT

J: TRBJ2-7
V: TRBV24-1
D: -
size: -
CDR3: CATSVTDSSYEQYF
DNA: TGTGCCACCAGTGTTACGGACAGCTCCTACGAGCAGTACTTC

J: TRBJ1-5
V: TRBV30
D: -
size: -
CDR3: CAWSLGEGNQPQHF
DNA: TGTGCCTGGAGTCTCGGGGAAGGCAATCAGCCCCAGCATTTT

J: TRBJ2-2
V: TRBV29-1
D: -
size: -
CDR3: CSVGGSRNTGELFF
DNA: TGCAGCGTTGGAGGTTCTCGGAACACCGGGGAGCTGTTTTTT

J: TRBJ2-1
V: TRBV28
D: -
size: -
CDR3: CASSLGLNAPNEQFF
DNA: TGTGCCAGCAGTCTCGGATTGAACGCTCCCAATGAGCAGTTCTTC

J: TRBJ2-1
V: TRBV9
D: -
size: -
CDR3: CASSFGLNEQFF
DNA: TGTGCCAGCAGCTTCGGACTAAATGAGCAGTTCTTC

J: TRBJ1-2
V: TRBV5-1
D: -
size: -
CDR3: CASSLDAGTSNYGYTF
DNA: TGCGCCAGCAGCTTGGACGCCGGGACCTCTAACTATGGCTACACCTTC

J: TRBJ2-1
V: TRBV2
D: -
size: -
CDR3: CASGGGEYNEQFF
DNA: TGTGCCAGCGGCGGGGGCGAATACAATGAGCAGTTCTTC

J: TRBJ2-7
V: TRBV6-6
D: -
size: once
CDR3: CASSSLNPYEQYF
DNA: TGTGCCAGCAGTTCCTTGAATCCGTACGAGCAGTACTTC